This T cell receptor beta chain emerged from a study of T cells in Graves' hyperthyroidism and ophthalmopathy. Notes on the study in general: Blood also carried most thyroid clonotypes expanded above 0.001.

TCR beta CDR3 regions were amplified from RNA transcripts. The HTBI primer set served for first-round RT-PCR of the TCR CDR3. Via MiXCR, TCRdb re-called the multiplex PCR reads, giving one row per CDR3 protein. The sample has about 280,000 distinct CDR3 sequences; approximately 26% are singletons. This clonotype was seen at least ten times. Its antigen is still unknown. This CDR3 is 18 amino acids long. V was trimmed by 6 bases and J by 1 base, leaving 22 bases between them. Germline CDR1 MDHEN, CDR2 SYDVKM. Material for sequencing was blood. The chain is built from TRBV28 and TRBJ1-5; tentative D call: TRBD1 (6 bases). The receptor was isolated from a man aged 35-49 years with Graves' hyperthyroidism that later progressed to Graves' ophthalmopathy. DNA of the CDR3: TGTGCCAGCAGGTCGACAGGTAGGAAGGGATGGAGCAATCAGCCCCAGCATTTT. Translating it yields CASRSTGRKGWSNQPQHF.